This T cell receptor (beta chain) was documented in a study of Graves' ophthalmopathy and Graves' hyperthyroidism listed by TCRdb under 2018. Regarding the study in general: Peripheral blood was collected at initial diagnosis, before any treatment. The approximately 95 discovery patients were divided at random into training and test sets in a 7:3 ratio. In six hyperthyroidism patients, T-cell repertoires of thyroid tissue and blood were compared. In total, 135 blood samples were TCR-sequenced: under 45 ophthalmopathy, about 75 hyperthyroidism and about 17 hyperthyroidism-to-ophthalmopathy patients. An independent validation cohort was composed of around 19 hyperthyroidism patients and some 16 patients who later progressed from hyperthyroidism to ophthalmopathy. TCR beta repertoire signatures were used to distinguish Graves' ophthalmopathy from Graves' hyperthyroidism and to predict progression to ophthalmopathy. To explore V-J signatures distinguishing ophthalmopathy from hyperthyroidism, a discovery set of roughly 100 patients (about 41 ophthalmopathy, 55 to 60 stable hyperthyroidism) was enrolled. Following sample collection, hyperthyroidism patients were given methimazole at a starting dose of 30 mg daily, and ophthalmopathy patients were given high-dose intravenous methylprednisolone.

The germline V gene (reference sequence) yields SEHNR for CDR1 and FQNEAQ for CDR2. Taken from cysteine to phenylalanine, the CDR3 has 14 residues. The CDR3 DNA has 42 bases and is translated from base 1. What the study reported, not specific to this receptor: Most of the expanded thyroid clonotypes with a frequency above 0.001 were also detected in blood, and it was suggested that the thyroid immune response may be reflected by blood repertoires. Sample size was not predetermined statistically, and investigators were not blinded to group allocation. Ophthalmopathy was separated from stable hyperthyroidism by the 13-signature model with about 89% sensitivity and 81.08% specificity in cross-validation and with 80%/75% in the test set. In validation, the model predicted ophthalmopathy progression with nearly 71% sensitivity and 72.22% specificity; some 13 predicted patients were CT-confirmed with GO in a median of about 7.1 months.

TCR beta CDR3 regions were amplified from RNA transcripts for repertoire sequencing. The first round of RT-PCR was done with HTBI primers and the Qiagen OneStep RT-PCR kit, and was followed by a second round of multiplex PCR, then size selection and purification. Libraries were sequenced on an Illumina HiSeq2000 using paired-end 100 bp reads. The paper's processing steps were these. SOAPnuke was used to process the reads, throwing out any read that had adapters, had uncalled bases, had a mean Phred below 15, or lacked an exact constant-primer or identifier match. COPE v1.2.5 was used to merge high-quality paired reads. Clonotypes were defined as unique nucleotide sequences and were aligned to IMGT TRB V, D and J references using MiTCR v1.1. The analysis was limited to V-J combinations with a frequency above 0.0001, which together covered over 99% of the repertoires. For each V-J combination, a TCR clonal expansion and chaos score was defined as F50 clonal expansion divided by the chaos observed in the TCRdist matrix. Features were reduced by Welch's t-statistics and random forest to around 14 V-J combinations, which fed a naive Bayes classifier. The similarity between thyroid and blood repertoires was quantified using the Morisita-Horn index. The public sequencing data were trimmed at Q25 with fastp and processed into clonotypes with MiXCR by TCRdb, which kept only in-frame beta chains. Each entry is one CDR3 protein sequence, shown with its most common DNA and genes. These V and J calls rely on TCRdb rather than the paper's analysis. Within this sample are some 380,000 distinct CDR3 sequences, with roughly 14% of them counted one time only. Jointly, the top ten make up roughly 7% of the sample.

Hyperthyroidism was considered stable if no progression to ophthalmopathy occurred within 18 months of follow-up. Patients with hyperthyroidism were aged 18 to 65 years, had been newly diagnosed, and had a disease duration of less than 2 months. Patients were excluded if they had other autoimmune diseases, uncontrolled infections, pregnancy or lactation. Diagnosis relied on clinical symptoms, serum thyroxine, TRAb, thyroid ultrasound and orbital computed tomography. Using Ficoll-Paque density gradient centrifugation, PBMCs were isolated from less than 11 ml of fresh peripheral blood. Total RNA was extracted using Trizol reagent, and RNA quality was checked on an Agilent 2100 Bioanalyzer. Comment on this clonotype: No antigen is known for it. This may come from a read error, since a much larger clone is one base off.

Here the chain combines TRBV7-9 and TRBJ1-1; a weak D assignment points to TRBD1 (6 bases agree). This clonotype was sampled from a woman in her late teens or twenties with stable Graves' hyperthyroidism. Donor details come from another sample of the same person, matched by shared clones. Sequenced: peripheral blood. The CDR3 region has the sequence CASSFQGLTTESFF. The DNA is TGTGCCAGCAGCTTCCAGGGGCTTACCACTGAATCTTTCTTT.